This T cell receptor beta chain was documented in a study of cytomegalovirus exposure and HLA in healthy donors (dated by TCRdb to about 2017). About the full investigation: According to an earlier analysis of several hundred of the donors, about 190 million T cells yielded approximately 120 million unique TCR beta sequences and less than 300 Gb of sequence data. The number of typed donors differed by locus: roughly 620-630 for A, B, C, DRB1 and DQB1; 522 for DQA1; around 610 for DPA1; and about 450 for DPB1. A later analysis re-examined previously published TCR beta repertoires from roughly 650 donors and added high-resolution HLA genotyping to investigate patterns of TCR occurrence. An earlier analysis of roughly 600 of the donors used high-throughput TCR beta sequencing to judge whether each TCR beta V gene segment behaved as functional or pseudogenic. Among roughly 370 genotyped donors of the cohort, an average of about 240,000 unique TCR beta nucleotide sequences were sequenced per donor, roughly 20% of them non-productive. Among the approximately 430 genotyped donors, approximately 81% belonged to the genetic ancestry cluster associated with self-reported Caucasian donors. HLA typing included class I and class II loci at four-digit resolution. The study combined high-throughput TCR immunosequencing, statistical association of individual TCRs with disease status, and machine learning to predict cytomegalovirus infection status. The T cell repertoires of several hundred subjects were profiled by immunosequencing and related to cytomegalovirus serostatus. Donor age, sex, ethnicity and CMV serostatus were compiled together with the repertoire data. About five DR-DQ haplotypes were handled as single units for association and clustering because linkage in the cohort was strong. Every discovery cohort repertoire had been produced on one sequencing platform. A later genetic analysis used genome-wide SNP genotypes for about three fifths of the 666 donors, treating that subset as a discovery cohort. The study aimed to test whether cataloging public T cell receptors could reveal signatures of past pathogen exposure. Rather than using new phenotypic data, the later analysis identified candidate immune exposures from TCR beta sequences and from how often those sequences occurred across donors. Besides the first cohort of 550 to 750 subjects, a separate validation cohort made up of 120 different subjects was used. An early release covering roughly 600 HLA-typed donors comprised approximately 290 gigabases of sequencing data and 65 million to 100 million unique TCR sequences. The paper as a whole reports these results and caveats: In a later analysis, HLA-associated TCR beta chains showed more clonal expansion and lower generation probabilities than non-associated chains that were equally common. Because HLA typing was missing for some donors at each locus, association tests included only the typed subset. A group of highly shared sequence variants was considered likely to be a technical artifact of the sequencing pipeline. A later analysis reported that several top co-occurrence clusters appeared linked to parvovirus B19, influenza, CMV and Epstein-Barr virus. A further reported finding was that TCR beta sequences accurately predicted the HLA-A and HLA-B alleles for most subjects in the first cohort. It was suggested by the authors that the approach could potentially be generalized to other disease states and immunological phenotypes. Across donors, most TCR sequences were observed very rarely, whereas some public TCRs were present in many individuals. For the cohort, immune exposure information was limited to CMV serostatus. A later analysis found that TCR association rates varied across HLA loci, with DRB1 alleles showing the most associated TCRs and HLA-C alleles the fewest. In both the original and validation cohorts, the classifier was reported to diagnose cytomegalovirus status with high specificity and sensitivity. V-gene and J-gene trimming of TCR beta chains was associated with a missense DCLRE1C variant in a later genetic analysis, and the association was replicated in an independent cohort. A later analysis associated 15,000 or so TCR beta sequences with specific HLA alleles at a false discovery rate of 0.05. Three of the identified cytomegalovirus-associated TCR beta chains were confirmed in vitro to be specific for cytomegalovirus antigens. In an earlier analysis of about 540 of the donors, most TCR beta V segments were observed in productive rearrangements about 87% or about 30% of the time, broadly matching IMGT annotations. The presence/absence analyses assumed that sequencing depth was roughly uniform across donors, and that assumption may not be true. The earlier analysis of a few hundred of the donors excluded around 17 rarely observed V segments, including chromosome 9 orphons, because counts were too low. The study listed around 160 TCR beta chains as associated with cytomegalovirus. In a later genetic analysis, fewer N-insertions in productive TCRs were reported among donors in an Asian-associated ancestry cluster than the roughly 700-donor mean. Some IMGT-functional V segments, including TRBV6-2 and TRBV6-3, could not be distinguished by the 87-base-pair reads and were therefore excluded. Assigning TCR associations to individual alleles was difficult when HLA alleles, especially DR and DQ, strongly co-occurred. In this cohort, only TCR beta chains were sequenced, and detectable features were limited by the absence of alpha or paired-chain data. Correlated functional status among segregating V segments might reflect linkage disequilibrium, but an unknown experimental factor could not be ruled out. In a later analysis, most CMV-associated TCR beta chains were found to appear HLA-restricted, with HLA associations seemingly driven largely by CMV exposure.

In total, around 600 healthy bone marrow donors made up the cohort. All cohort members were sampled while nominally healthy, although unrecorded immune exposures were likely present. The donor was CMV seronegative and was included in the group of 352 seronegative cohort members. A peripheral blood sample was collected from each donor, and TCR beta sequencing was performed on peripheral blood mononuclear cells. The Qiagen DNeasy Blood Extraction Kit was used to extract genomic DNA from the blood cell samples. The CDR3, cysteine through phenylalanine, is 16 amino acids long. Kept here is only the CDR3 DNA, which spans 48 bases and is read in frame from base 1. The germline V gene provides CDR1 SGHRS and CDR2 YFSETQ. The germline ends are 13 bases apart after V is trimmed by 3 bases and J by 0 bases. The method was the immunoSEQ multiplex PCR assay. A mixture of 60 forward primers for TCR Vbeta segments and 13 reverse primers for TCR Jbeta segments was used in the multiplex PCR. A multiplex PCR assay on genomic DNA amplified the CDR3 region of rearranged TCR beta genes. The Illumina HiSeq System was used to sequence the amplified TCR beta libraries as 87-base-pair reads. The study's own analysis went as follows. Across the 670 or so repertoires, a later analysis counted 80 million or so unique TCR beta chains, around 11 million of which were shared by at least two donors. A nearest-neighbor algorithm error-corrected the raw reads and collapsed the reads into unique sequences, merging closely related sequences to remove PCR and sequencing errors. CDR3 sequences were aligned to IMGT reference sequences to assign V, D and J gene segments. Each retained sequence needed at least a six-nucleotide match to both a V gene segment and a J gene segment. Rearrangements were called productive when the CDR3 lacked stop codons and stayed in frame with V and J; all others were non-productive. CDR3 was defined according to IMGT convention as the region running from the second conserved V-encoded cysteine to the conserved J-encoded phenylalanine. The earlier analysis of about 560 of the donors excluded any sequence lacking an unambiguous match to a single V gene segment. In an earlier analysis of approximately 590 of the donors, a V segment was called functional when productive rearrangements were above 56.7%, and segregating when the standard deviation between donors exceeded 5%. To diagnose cytomegalovirus status from the catalog of TCR beta chain sequences, a statistical classification framework was built. A later analysis assigned V and J genes by comparing TCR nucleotide sequences with IMGT/GENE-DB human TR gene sequences. A later analysis assigned CDR3 sequences and most-parsimonious VDJ recombination scenarios with the TCRdist pipeline. In a later analysis, each TCR beta chain was defined by its CDR3 amino acid sequence together with its V-gene family, and reads without a unique V-gene family were excluded. To address suspected cross-contamination and a sequencing artifact, a later analysis removed around 600 highly shared, low-generation-probability nucleotide sequences. For each public chain, a later analysis derived a clonal expansion index from normalized ranks of inferred template counts within each repertoire. A later analysis computed generation probabilities with a VDJ recombination model fitted to out-of-frame rearrangements, and checked the results against IGoR. A later analysis scored TCR-TCR, TCR-HLA and TCR-CMV co-occurrence with hypergeometric tests, applying a repertoire-size bias correction to TCR pairs. False discovery rates were estimated in a later analysis by permuting HLA or CMV assignments 20 times. In a later analysis, co-occurring TCRs were grouped using DBSCAN, and TCRdist sequence similarity was added for clustering within HLA-allele-positive subsets. Repertoires with fewer than 30,000 or more than 120,000 public chains were left out of co-occurrence clustering, as were about 5 repertoires with anomalous nucleotide sharing. Sourced from immuneACCESS, this table was stored by TCRdb with only in-frame sequences that have V and J called. A share of the clones is absent; for the studies checked, an unresolved V gene accounts for under half, and the remainder has no known explanation. That table is the source of V, J and clone size, and D and trimming were worked out from the DNA. The sample's table covers 100,000 to 150,000 clones. The ten most abundant clones make up less than 3% of the sample.

Comments on this clone: Its antigen remains unidentified.

The sequenced sample was PBMCs. The V gene is TRBV5-1 and the J gene is TRBJ1-3, with an unclear D gene assignment. This sequence originates from a man aged 25 to 45 in good health and CMV-seronegative. CDR3 sequence: CASSSTTTASGNTIYF. DNA sequence: TGCGCCAGCAGCTCAACGACAACGGCCTCTGGAAACACCATATATTTT.